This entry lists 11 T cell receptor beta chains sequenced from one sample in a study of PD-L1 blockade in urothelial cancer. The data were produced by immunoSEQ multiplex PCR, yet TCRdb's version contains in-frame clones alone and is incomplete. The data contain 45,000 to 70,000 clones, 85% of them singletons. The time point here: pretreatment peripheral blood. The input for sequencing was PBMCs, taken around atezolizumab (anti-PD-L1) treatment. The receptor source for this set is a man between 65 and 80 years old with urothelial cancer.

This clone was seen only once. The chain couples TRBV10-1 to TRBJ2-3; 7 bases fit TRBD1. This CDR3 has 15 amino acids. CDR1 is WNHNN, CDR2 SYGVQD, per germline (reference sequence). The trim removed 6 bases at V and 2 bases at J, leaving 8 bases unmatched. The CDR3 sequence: CASSAQTGPTDTQYF. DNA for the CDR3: TGCGCCAGCAGCGCCCAGACAGGGCCCACAGATACGCAGTATTTT.

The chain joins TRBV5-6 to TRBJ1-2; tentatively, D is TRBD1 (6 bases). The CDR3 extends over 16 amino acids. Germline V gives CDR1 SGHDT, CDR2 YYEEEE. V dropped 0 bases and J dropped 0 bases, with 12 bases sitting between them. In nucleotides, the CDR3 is TGTGCCAGCAGCTTGGAGGGGGGGCGAGCTAACTATGGCTACACCTTC. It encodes CASSLEGGRANYGYTF.

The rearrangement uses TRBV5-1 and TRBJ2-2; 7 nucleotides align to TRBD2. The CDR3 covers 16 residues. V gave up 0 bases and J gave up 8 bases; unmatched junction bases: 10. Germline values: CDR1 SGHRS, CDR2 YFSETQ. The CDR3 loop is CASSLAGGSDVGELFF. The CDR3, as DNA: TGCGCCAGCAGCTTGGCCGGCGGGAGTGATGTAGGGGAGCTGTTTTTT. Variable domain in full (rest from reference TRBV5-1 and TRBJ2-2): KAGVTQTPRYLIKTRGQQVTLSCSPISGHRSVSWYQQTPGQGLQFLFEYFSETQRNKGNFPGRFSGRQFSNSRSEMNVSTLELGDSALYLCASSLAGGSDVGELFFGEGSRLTVL.

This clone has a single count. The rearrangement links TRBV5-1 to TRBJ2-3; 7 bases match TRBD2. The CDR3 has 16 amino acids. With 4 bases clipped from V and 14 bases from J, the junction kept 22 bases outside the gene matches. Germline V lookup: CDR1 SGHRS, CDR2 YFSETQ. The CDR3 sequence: CASSLGDGAGHRYAYF. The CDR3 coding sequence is TGCGCCAGCAGCCTGGGAGATGGAGCGGGGCACAGATACGCGTATTTT.

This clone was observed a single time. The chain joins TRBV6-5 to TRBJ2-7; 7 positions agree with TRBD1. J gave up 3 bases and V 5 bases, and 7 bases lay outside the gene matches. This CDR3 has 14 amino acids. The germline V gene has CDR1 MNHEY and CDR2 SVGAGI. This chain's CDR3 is CASSHNRDSYEQYF. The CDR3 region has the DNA TGTGCCAGCAGTCACAACCGGGACAGCTACGAGCAGTACTTC.

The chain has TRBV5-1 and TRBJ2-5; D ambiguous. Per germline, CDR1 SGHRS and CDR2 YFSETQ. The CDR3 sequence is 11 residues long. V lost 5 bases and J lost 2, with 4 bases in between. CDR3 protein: CASRAQETQYF. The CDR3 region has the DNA TGCGCCAGCAGGGCACAAGAGACCCAGTACTTC. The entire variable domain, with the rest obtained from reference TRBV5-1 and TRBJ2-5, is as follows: KAGVTQTPRYLIKTRGQQVTLSCSPISGHRSVSWYQQTPGQGLQFLFEYFSETQRNKGNFPGRFSGRQFSNSRSEMNVSTLELGDSALYLCASRAQETQYFGPGTRLLVL.

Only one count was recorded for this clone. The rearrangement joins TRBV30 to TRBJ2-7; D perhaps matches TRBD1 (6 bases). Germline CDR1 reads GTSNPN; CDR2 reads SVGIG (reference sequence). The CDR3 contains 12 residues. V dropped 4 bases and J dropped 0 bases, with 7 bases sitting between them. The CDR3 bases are TGTGCCTGGAACAGGGACTCCTACGAGCAGTACTTC. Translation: CAWNRDSYEQYF.

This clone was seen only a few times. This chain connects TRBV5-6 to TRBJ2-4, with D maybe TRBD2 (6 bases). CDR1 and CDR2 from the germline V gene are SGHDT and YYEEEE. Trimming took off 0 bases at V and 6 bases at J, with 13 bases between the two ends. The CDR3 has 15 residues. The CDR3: CASSLEGGVGNIQYF. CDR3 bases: TGTGCCAGCAGCTTGGAAGGCGGGGTTGGAAACATTCAGTACTTC.

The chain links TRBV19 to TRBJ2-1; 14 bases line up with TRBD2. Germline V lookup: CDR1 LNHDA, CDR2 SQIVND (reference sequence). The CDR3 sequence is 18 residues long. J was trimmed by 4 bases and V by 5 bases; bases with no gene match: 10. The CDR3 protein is CASSPPGLAGGLYNEQFF. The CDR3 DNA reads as TGTGCCAGTAGTCCCCCTGGACTAGCGGGAGGTTTATACAATGAGCAGTTCTTC.

CDR3 coding DNA: TGTGCCAGCAGCTTAACCGGGAGAACCTACGAGCAGTACTTC. It translates to CASSLTGRTYEQYF. V is TRBV13 and J is TRBJ2-7, with a possible D match to TRBD2 (6 bases). V was cut by 2 bases and J by 2 bases, with 10 bases left in between. The CDR3 sequence is 14 residues long. Germline CDR1 reads PRHDT; CDR2 reads FYEKMQ (reference sequence).

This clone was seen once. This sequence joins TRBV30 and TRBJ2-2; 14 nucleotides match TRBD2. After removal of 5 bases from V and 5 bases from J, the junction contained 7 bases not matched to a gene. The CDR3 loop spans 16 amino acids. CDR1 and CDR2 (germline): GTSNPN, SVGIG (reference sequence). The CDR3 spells CAWGVRTSGRTGELFF. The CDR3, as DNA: TGTGCCTGGGGGGTCCGGACTAGCGGGAGGACCGGGGAGCTGTTTTTT.